Presented here are 23 T cell receptor beta chains from one specimen sequenced in a study of tumor-infiltrating lymphocytes in primary liver carcinoma. TCR beta cDNA was reverse-transcribed from about 550 ng of total RNA. The reaction used a constant-region primer and ProtoScript II reverse transcriptase. Slightly modified ARM-PCR served as the procedure for the TCR beta libraries. These libraries came from three rounds of nested multiplex PCR. TRBV1-TRBV30 forward and Cbeta reverse primers drove the first two approximately 10-cycle rounds. Via MiXCR, TCRdb re-called the multiplex PCR reads, giving one row per CDR3 protein. The table includes fewer than 250,000 distinct CDR3 sequences, less than 75% detected once. Blood RNA was derived from unsorted whole blood, and germline DNA was extracted too. Sequencing was performed on peripheral blood. The receptors were sampled from a woman in her sixties with primary liver carcinoma and hepatitis B virus infection.

This clonotype was seen many times. The rearrangement uses TRBV4-2 and TRBJ2-5, with TRBD1 identical over 9 bases. This CDR3 spans 17 amino acids. With 0 bases clipped from V and 4 bases from J, the junction kept 9 bases outside the gene matches. Germline V gene lookup returns CDR1 LGHNA and CDR2 YNFKEQ. The CDR3 spells CASSQDSYRGRGETQYF. The CDR3 region has the DNA TGTGCCAGCAGCCAAGATTCCTACAGGGGGCGCGGAGAGACCCAGTACTTC.

As concerns this clonotype: A much larger clone is a single base away; this may be a read error. The rearrangement links TRBV28 to TRBJ2-1, with TRBD2 as a possible D gene (6 bases). The germline V gene encodes CDR1 MDHEN and CDR2 SYDVKM. The CDR3 contains 16 residues. DNA for the CDR3: TGTACCAGCAGTTTATTAACCAGCGGGCGCTACAATGAGCAGTTCTTC. It specifies CTSSLLTSGRYNEQFF.

This clonotype was observed many times. The chain employs TRBV7-9 and TRBJ2-1; tentatively, D is TRBD1 (6 bases). The ends were cut back, 6 bases at V and 7 bases at J, with 10 bases in the middle. The CDR3 contains 12 residues. Germline V gives CDR1 SEHNR, CDR2 FQNEAQ (reference sequence). CDR3 amino acids: CASRGAWNEQFF. The DNA of the CDR3 is TGTGCCAGCAGGGGGGCGTGGAATGAGCAGTTCTTC.

Only one count was recorded for this clonotype. This could be a read error, since a much larger clone is one nucleotide away. The chain links TRBV14 to TRBJ2-7, with D possibly matching TRBD1 (6 bases). Germline CDR1 is SGHDN and CDR2 is FVKESK. The CDR3 is made up of 12 amino acids. CDR3 DNA sequence: TGTGCCAACAGCCAGGGGACCTACGAGCAGTACTTC. It yields the protein CANSQGTYEQYF.

The CDR3 DNA reads TGTGCCAGCAGTTCCTCAGGGAGGGCTGAAGCTTTCTTT. It yields the protein CASSSSGRAEAFF. This chain uses TRBV28 with TRBJ1-1; a weak D match, TRBD1 (5 bases). Trimming left V 4 bases short and J 6 bases short, with 12 bases between. Germline lookup yields CDR1 MDHEN and CDR2 SYDVKM. This CDR3 contains 13 residues.

With regard to this clonotype: The germline gene is not matched at one end of the junction; a read error may be the cause. The chain combines TRBV6-1 with TRBJ2-4; 8 bases are a match to TRBD1. CDR3 length: 11 residues. Germline assignment: CDR1 MNHNS and CDR2 SASEGT. CDR3 in amino acids: CAIHRGDIQHF. In DNA, the CDR3 is TGTGCCATCCACAGGGGGGACATTCAGCACTTC.

In this sample, this clonotype turned up many times. The J gene is TRBJ1-5, the V gene TRBV6-5; 8 positions match TRBD1. V shed 7 bases, J shed 5 bases, and the junction held 10 bases outside the gene matches. Germline lookup yields CDR1 MNHEY and CDR2 SVGAGI. The CDR3 is made up of 15 amino acids. CDR3 coding DNA: TGTGCCAGCACCCTATACAGGGGGTCGGATCAGCCCCAGCATTTT. It encodes CASTLYRGSDQPQHF.

In the case of this clonotype: A much larger clonotype is one base distant, so this may be a read error. The final CDR3 position lacks the conserved phenylalanine or tryptophan, pointing to a likely read error. The CDR3 DNA is TGTGCCAGCAGTTACTCAGGGGGCCGGGGAAACTATGGCTACACCTCC. This encodes CASSYSGGRGNYGYTS. V and J are TRBV6-5 and TRBJ1-2; TRBD1 matches 7 bases. The CDR3 covers 16 residues. Germline lookup yields CDR1 MNHEY and CDR2 SVGAGI. After removal of 0 bases from V and 2 bases from J, the junction contained 6 bases not matched to a gene.

This clonotype was observed a handful of times. Germline and junction disagree at one end, which may indicate a read error. DNA of the CDR3: TGTGCTAGCAGCTTAACGTCGCAGATCCAGTACTTC. This encodes CASSLTSQIQYF. The V gene is TRBV11-2, the J gene TRBJ2-5; D gene unclear. The CDR3 extends over 12 amino acids. Germline assignment: CDR1 SGHAT and CDR2 FQNNGV.

As to this clonotype: Without the conserved terminal phenylalanine or tryptophan, this CDR3 likely stems from a read error. The genes are TRBV11-2 and TRBJ2-2, with 9 nucleotides matching TRBD2. This CDR3 contains 16 residues. CDR1 SGHAT and CDR2 FQNNGV come from the germline V gene. CDR3 region: CVSPKTSGPRTGVLFV. In DNA, the CDR3 is TGTGTCAGCCCTAAGACTAGCGGTCCGAGGACCGGGGTGCTGTTTGTT.

This clonotype was seen at least ten times. V gene TRBV4-1 combines with J gene TRBJ2-7, with TRBD2 matching 7 bases. The CDR3 is 17 amino acids. The V segment lost 0 bases and the J segment 0 bases; nucleotides outside the gene matches: 8. CDR1 is MGHRA, CDR2 YSYEKL, per germline. CDR3 DNA: TGCGCCAGCAGCCAAGATCGGGGAGGGAGGCCCTCCTACGAGCAGTACTTC. Translated, it gives CASSQDRGGRPSYEQYF.

J is TRBJ1-5 and V is TRBV28, with no clear D. This CDR3 comprises 13 residues. CDR1 is MDHEN, CDR2 SYDVKM, per germline. V lost 5 bases and J 2 bases, leaving 7 bases between the germline ends. Here the CDR3 reads CASSVTRNQPQHF. For the CDR3, the DNA is TGTGCCAGCAGTGTGACACGCAATCAGCCCCAGCATTTT.

Details on this clonotype: At one end the junction does not follow the germline gene, possibly because of a read error. The rearrangement links TRBV29-1 to TRBJ1-2; D not certain. This CDR3 comprises 12 residues. CDR1 and CDR2 from the germline V gene are SQVTM and ANQGSEA. In DNA form, the CDR3 reads TGCAGTGTTGCATACAGATCCTATGGCTACACCTTC. It codes for CSVAYRSYGYTF.

A remark on this clonotype: A much larger clonotype is one base distant, so this may be a read error. CDR3 sequence: CASIVEGGVYEQYF. In DNA form, the CDR3 reads TGTGCCAGCATTGTGGAGGGGGGGGTCTACGAGCAGTACTTC. The chain combines TRBV6-1 with TRBJ2-7; TRBD2 is a possible D gene (7 bases). Germline V gene lookup returns CDR1 MNHNS and CDR2 SASEGT. The CDR3 is 14 residues long. Trimming stripped 7 bases from V and 3 bases from J, with 16 bases between.

A note on this clonotype: This CDR3 fails to terminate in the conserved phenylalanine or tryptophan, so it likely reflects a read error. V is TRBV7-9 and J is TRBJ2-7; D call uncertain. Germline CDR1 reads SEHNR; CDR2 reads FQNEAQ (reference sequence). The CDR3 totals 12 residues. In nucleotides, the CDR3 is TGTACCAGCAGCTTAGGCTTTTACGAGCAGTACCTC. Its protein product is CTSSLGFYEQYL.

As to this clonotype: The junction differs from germline at one of its ends, possibly a read error. The chain joins TRBV12-5 to TRBJ2-1, with 9 bases identical to TRBD2. This CDR3 comprises 15 residues. Germline assignment: CDR1 LGHNT and CDR2 FRNRAP. In DNA, the CDR3 is TGTGCTTGTGGCTCACGACTAGCGGACCTCAATGAGCAGTTCTTC. Translated: CACGSRLADLNEQFF.

Points on this clonotype: A junction boundary mismatches the germline segment, possibly from a read error. The rearrangement joins TRBV12-3 or TRBV12-4 to TRBJ1-3; no clear D gene. The CDR3 length is 14 residues. The CDR3 here is CVSSRDMGGNTIYF. For the CDR3, the DNA is TGTGTCAGCAGTCGCGACATGGGAGGAAACACCATATATTTT.

This rearrangement joins TRBV11-2 to TRBJ2-1; tentatively, D is TRBD2 (5 bases). This CDR3 has 18 residues. V was shortened by 6 bases and J by 0 bases, with 21 bases between the two germline ends. In germline, CDR1 is SGHAT, CDR2 FQNNGV. The CDR3 reads CASSSLTPKGSSYNEQFF. CDR3 sequence (DNA): TGTGCCAGCAGTTCCCTGACTCCTAAAGGGAGCTCCTACAATGAGCAGTTCTTC. The full variable domain, with the rest looked up from reference TRBV11-2 and TRBJ2-1, is EAGVAQSPRYKIIEKRQSVAFWCNPISGHATLYWYQQILGQGPKLLIQFQNNGVVDDSQLPKDRFSAERLKGVDSTLKIQPAKLEDSAVYLCASSSLTPKGSSYNEQFFGPGTRLTVL.

On this clonotype: The junction and the germline gene differ at one end; a read error may be behind it. The chain links TRBV4-2 to TRBJ2-2, with 8 bases identical to TRBD1. CDR1 is LGHNA and CDR2 is YNFKEQ in the germline V gene. The CDR3 covers 16 residues. The CDR3 here is CAISPGGGSNTGELFF. CDR3 in DNA: TGTGCCATCAGCCCAGGGGGCGGGTCGAACACCGGGGAGCTGTTTTTT.

Notes on this clonotype: A read error is likely, as this CDR3 ends without the conserved phenylalanine or tryptophan. V is TRBV11-3 and J is TRBJ2-1; TRBD2 aligns across 8 bases. Germline V gene data show CDR1 as SGHNT and CDR2 as YENEEA. Trimming took 9 bases from V and 5 from J; bases not matched to a gene: 6. The CDR3 consists of 13 residues. DNA of the CDR3: TGTGCCAGTGGCGGGGGGCTTAACAATGAGCAGTTCATC. Translating it yields CASGGGLNNEQFI.

This clonotype was observed a few times. The V gene is TRBV5-6, the J gene TRBJ2-1, with 9 nucleotides matching TRBD2. V lost 2 bases and J lost 2; bases outside the gene matches: 2. The CDR3 spans 15 residues. From germline, CDR1 is SGHDT and CDR2 YYEEEE. The CDR3 sequence is CASSFGGRAYNEQFF. The CDR3 DNA is TGTGCCAGCAGCTTTGGCGGGAGGGCCTACAATGAGCAGTTCTTC.

V is TRBV30 and J is TRBJ2-1; 12 bases line up with TRBD2. Germline V gives CDR1 GTSNPN, CDR2 SVGIG (reference sequence). This CDR3 has 16 amino acids. V lost 6 bases and J lost 0; bases outside the gene matches: 6. The chain's CDR3 is CACSSGRALSYNEQFF. Here the CDR3 DNA reads TGTGCCTGTTCTAGCGGGAGGGCCCTCTCCTACAATGAGCAGTTCTTC.

This chain links TRBV30 with TRBJ2-7; D may match TRBD1 or TRBD2 (5 bases each). Germline CDR1 GTSNPN, CDR2 SVGIG (reference sequence). The CDR3 consists of 15 residues. V was shortened by 4 bases and J by 6 bases, with 22 bases between the two germline ends. The CDR3 protein is CAWITPRGEAREQYF. DNA for the CDR3: TGTGCCTGGATCACTCCAAGAGGGGAAGCTCGCGAGCAGTACTTC.